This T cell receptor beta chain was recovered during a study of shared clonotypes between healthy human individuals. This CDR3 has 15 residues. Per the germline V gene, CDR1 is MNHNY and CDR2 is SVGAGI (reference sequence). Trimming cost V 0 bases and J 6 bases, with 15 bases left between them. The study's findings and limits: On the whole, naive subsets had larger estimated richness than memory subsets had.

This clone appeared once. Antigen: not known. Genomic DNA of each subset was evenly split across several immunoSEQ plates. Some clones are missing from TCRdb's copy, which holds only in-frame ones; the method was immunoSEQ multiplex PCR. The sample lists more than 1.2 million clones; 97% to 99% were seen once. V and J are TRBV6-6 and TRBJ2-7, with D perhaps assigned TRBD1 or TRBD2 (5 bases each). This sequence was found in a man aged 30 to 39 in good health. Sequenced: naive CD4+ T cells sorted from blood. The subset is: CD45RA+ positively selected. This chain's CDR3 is CASSYSPNGTPEQYF. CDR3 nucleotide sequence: TGTGCCAGCAGTTACTCCCCCAACGGGACGCCCGAGCAGTACTTC.